This T cell receptor beta chain was identified during a study of T cell responses to AZD1222 COVID-19 vaccine. Study overall: Second doses that came at about 4 or about 12 weeks were put together.

This clone has a single count. Only in-frame clones appear in the TCRdb table, and some are missing; sequencing was by immunoSEQ multiplex PCR. Of 130,000 or so clones detected, just under 95% appear once; the ten largest clones hold 6.6%. The source was peripheral blood, collected on day 0 of AZD1222 vaccination. The clonotype originates from an adult in good health.

The CDR3 spells CASSQGRVGGYTF. As DNA, the CDR3 is TGTGCCAGCAGCCAAGGCAGGGTTGGAGGCTACACCTTC. This chain connects TRBV3-1 (or the pseudogene TRBV3-2) to TRBJ1-2; D is perhaps TRBD1 (5 bases). The CDR3 consists of 13 residues. Germline V lookup: CDR1 LGHDT, CDR2 YNNKEL (reference sequence). The V and J ends lost 1 base and 8 bases respectively, with 11 bases between them.